This is a list of T cell receptor beta chains from one sample in a study of blood T cells in healthy people across ages. From the 5' RACE reads, TCRdb called clonotypes with MiXCR, one entry per CDR3 protein. The profile shows some 1.1 million distinct CDR3 sequences, more than 30% of them singletons. Sequencing used blood. These receptors came from a man aged 18 to 30 in good health. CDR3s include the opening cysteine and the closing phenylalanine or tryptophan. D genes are given only for firm matches. Clone size is stated in some rows and not others, as once, few, many or a class when expanded.

j_call v_call clone_size d_call cdr3_nt cdr3_aa
TRBJ2-4 TRBV5-1 few - TGCGCCAGCAGCCAAGGGGGAGCCAAAAACATTCAGTACTTC CASSQGGAKNIQYF
TRBJ1-5 TRBV9 - - TGTGCCAGCAGCGTAGATAGTTCTTTTAGCAATCAGCCCCAGCATTTT CASSVDSSFSNQPQHF
TRBJ2-7 TRBV11-2 - TRBD2 TGTGCCAGCAGCTTCCAAGGACTAGCGGGGGGGCCGGACGAGCAGTACTTC CASSFQGLAGGPDEQYF
TRBJ2-1 TRBV20-1 - TRBD2 TGCAGTGCTAGGGAGGCCGGGGGGGCCAATGAGCAGTTCTTC CSAREAGGANEQFF
TRBJ1-5 TRBV6-2/TRBV6-3 - TRBD1 TGTGCCAGCAGACCTACAGGGGGAGGCCAGCCCCAGCATTTT CASRPTGGGQPQHF
TRBJ2-2 TRBV4-3 few - TGCGCCAGCAGCCAAGTGATTGGGGGGGGGCAGACCGGGGAGCTGTTTTTT CASSQVIGGGQTGELFF
TRBJ1-1 TRBV2 - - TGTGCCAGCAGGGAATCGGAAACTGAAGCTTTCTTT CASRESETEAFF
TRBJ1-1 TRBV4-3 - - TGCGCCAGCAGCCAAGACCTGGGACTAGGGGGGGGCACTGAAGCTTTCTTT CASSQDLGLGGGTEAFF
TRBJ2-1 TRBV6-2/TRBV6-3 - TRBD2 TGTGCCAGCAGTTACCGGGGGGACCTCTACAATGAGCAGTTCTTC CASSYRGDLYNEQFF
TRBJ2-3 TRBV7-3 - - TGTGCCAGCAGCTTTGCCGGGGTAACAGATACGCAGTATTTT CASSFAGVTDTQYF
TRBJ2-3 TRBV4-1 - - TGCGCCAGCAGCCCGAATCGACTGGGCCTCCCCGCTACGCAGTATTTT CASSPNRLGLPATQYF
TRBJ2-1 TRBV29-1 once - TGCAGCGTTGAAGGGGAGGTACAAACGTACAATGAGCAGTTCTTC CSVEGEVQTYNEQFF
TRBJ2-3 TRBV7-3 - - TGTGCCAGCAGCCCGGGCCTTTCCCCAGATACGCAGTATTTT CASSPGLSPDTQYF
TRBJ1-2 TRBV12-3/TRBV12-4 - - TGTGCCAGCAGTTTTTCTCGGATCGGCTATGGCTACACCTTC CASSFSRIGYGYTF
TRBJ2-1 TRBV29-1 few - TGCAGCGTTGAGGAGGGGACCCCAGGTGAGCAGTTCTTC CSVEEGTPGEQFF
TRBJ2-7 TRBV4-1 - - TGCGCCAGCAGCCAAGGGGTTATAGTCTCCTACGAGCAGTACTTC CASSQGVIVSYEQYF
TRBJ2-7 TRBV9 once TRBD2 TGTGCCAGCAGCGTTACTAGCGGGGATTACAATGAGCAGTACTTC CASSVTSGDYNEQYF